The rows below give T cell receptor beta chains drawn from one sample of a study of radiation and T cells in renal cell carcinoma. The table came from immunoSEQ multiplex PCR; TCRdb's copy has only in-frame clones and leaves some out. The data contain about 140,000 clones, roughly 90% of them singletons. Sequenced here: blood, sampled from a patient whose treatment included radiotherapy and nephrectomy. The source of these receptors is a woman aged 45-65 years with renal cell carcinoma. Both conserved end residues are part of each CDR3. Each record gives: J gene, V gene, clone size, D gene, CDR3 protein, CDR3 DNA. D genes are given only for firm matches. Rows may omit the clone size; those that give it use once, few, many or a size class.

>TRBJ1-1|TRBV6-5|.|TRBD1
CASIRGQGRGEAFF
TGTGCCAGCATCCGGGGACAGGGTCGGGGTGAAGCTTTCTTT
>TRBJ1-2|TRBV6-1|once|.
CASSASPEYGYTF
TGTGCCAGCAGTGCTAGCCCGGAGTATGGCTACACCTTC
>TRBJ2-7|TRBV7-2|.|.
CASSLVESYEQYF
TGTGCCAGCAGCTTAGTGGAGTCCTACGAGCAGTACTTC
>TRBJ2-7|TRBV29-1|once|.
CSVDLRGHEQYF
TGCAGCGTTGACCTCCGGGGCCACGAGCAGTACTTC
>TRBJ1-2|TRBV7-2|.|.
CASSPPVDYGYTF
TGTGCCAGCAGCCCCCCGGTGGACTATGGCTACACCTTC
>TRBJ2-4|TRBV4-2|.|.
CASSDNPGTKNIQYF
TGTGCCAGCAGCGATAACCCCGGGACCAAAAACATTCAGTACTTC
>TRBJ2-7|TRBV28|.|TRBD1
CASSAGTGPYEQYF
TGTGCCAGCAGTGCTGGGACAGGGCCCTACGAGCAGTACTTC
>TRBJ2-3|TRBV18|.|.
CASSSTSGTDTQYF
TGTGCCAGCTCATCGACTAGTGGCACAGATACGCAGTATTTT
>TRBJ2-7|TRBV2|.|.
CASREDPSSYEQYF
TGTGCCAGCAGGGAAGACCCTAGCTCCTACGAGCAGTACTTC
>TRBJ2-3|TRBV7-9|.|TRBD1
CASSFRDRDDTQYF
TGTGCCAGCAGCTTCCGGGACAGGGATGATACGCAGTATTTT
>TRBJ2-1|TRBV6-5|.|.
CASAAGRTFGREQFF
TGTGCCAGCGCTGCTGGGCGGACATTTGGTCGTGAGCAGTTCTTC
>TRBJ2-1|TRBV19|.|TRBD2
CASSILAGSNEQFF
TGTGCCAGTAGTATACTAGCGGGTTCTAATGAGCAGTTCTTC
>TRBJ1-2|TRBV5-1|.|.
CASSLLQENYGYTF
TGCGCCAGCAGCTTACTACAGGAAAACTATGGCTACACCTTC
>TRBJ2-7|TRBV11-3|.|TRBD1
CASSLDGDRGRYEQYF
TGTGCCAGCAGCTTGGATGGGGACAGGGGGCGATACGAGCAGTACTTC
>TRBJ1-2|TRBV28|few|.
CASSPGRGVGYTF
TGTGCCAGCAGTCCTGGTCGCGGAGTAGGCTACACCTTC
>TRBJ2-1|TRBV29-1|.|.
CSVEDLRSSSYNEQFF
TGCAGCGTTGAAGATCTAAGGTCGAGCTCCTACAATGAGCAGTTCTTC
>TRBJ1-1|TRBV7-2|.|.
CASSLNPGRLSTEAFF
TGTGCCAGCAGCTTAAACCCGGGACGGCTGAGCACTGAAGCTTTCTTT
>TRBJ2-7|TRBV7-2|.|TRBD1
CASSSRTGFYEQYF
TGTGCCAGCAGCTCGCGGACAGGGTTCTACGAGCAGTACTTC
>TRBJ2-3|TRBV19|.|.
CASSIWLEADTQYF
TGTGCCAGTAGTATTTGGTTAGAAGCAGATACGCAGTATTTT
>TRBJ1-5|TRBV28|.|.
CASSTAGGGSNQPQHF
TGTGCCAGCAGTACAGCCGGCGGGGGTAGCAATCAGCCCCAGCATTTT
>TRBJ2-6|TRBV9|.|.
CASSVATGSEVGHSGANVLTF
TGTGCCAGCAGCGTAGCTACAGGGTCTGAGGTGGGCCACTCTGGGGCCAACGTCCTGACTTTC
>TRBJ1-1|TRBV2|.|TRBD1
CASIGQGDRTEAFF
TGTGCCAGCATCGGACAGGGGGATCGCACTGAAGCTTTCTTT
>TRBJ2-5|TRBV11-2|.|TRBD1
CASTTGGRETQYF
TGTGCCAGCACCACAGGGGGCAGGGAGACCCAGTACTTC
>TRBJ1-6|TRBV4-1|.|.
CASSLSPGLDNSPLHF
TGCGCCAGCAGCCTTAGCCCGGGACTCGATAATTCACCCCTCCACTTT
>TRBJ2-3|TRBV11-3|once|TRBD2
CASSPGLAGGRSTDTQYF
TGTGCCAGCAGCCCGGGGCTAGCGGGAGGACGTAGCACAGATACGCAGTATTTT
>TRBJ1-2|TRBV6-1|once|TRBD1
CASQTGANYGYTF
TGTGCCAGCCAGACAGGGGCAAACTATGGCTACACCTTC
>TRBJ1-1|TRBV18|few|.
CASSLPGRSRTEAFF
TGTGCCAGCTCACTTCCGGGACGCAGCAGGACTGAAGCTTTCTTT
>TRBJ2-7|TRBV5-1|.|.
CASSLSNKHEQYF
TGCGCCAGCAGCTTGAGTAACAAACACGAGCAGTACTTC
>TRBJ1-3|TRBV7-2|.|.
CASSSPTLAGNTIYF
TGTGCCAGCAGCTCGCCCACACTCGCTGGAAACACCATATATTTT
>TRBJ2-3|TRBV13|.|TRBD2
CASSPGTSGSDTQYF
TGTGCCAGCAGCCCCGGGACTAGCGGTTCAGATACGCAGTATTTT
>TRBJ2-7|TRBV6-5|.|TRBD1
CASGQGTEQYF
TGTGCCAGCGGACAGGGGACCGAGCAGTACTTC
>TRBJ2-5|TRBV4-1|once|.
CASSQVPSSWETQYF
TGCGCCAGCAGCCAAGTACCGTCTAGCTGGGAGACCCAGTACTTC
>TRBJ2-6|TRBV19|.|.
CASSLVGANVLTF
TGTGCCAGTAGCTTGGTCGGGGCCAACGTCCTGACTTTC
>TRBJ1-5|TRBV6-5|.|TRBD1
CASSRQGYSNQPQHF
TGTGCCAGCAGCCGACAGGGCTATAGCAATCAGCCCCAGCATTTT
>TRBJ2-4|TRBV19|.|TRBD2
CASSIAGLAGNIQYF
TGTGCCAGTAGTATCGCGGGACTAGCGGGAAACATTCAGTACTTC
>TRBJ2-5|TRBV27|.|TRBD2
CASSSTSGRAWETQYF
TGTGCCAGCAGTTCGACTAGCGGGAGGGCCTGGGAGACCCAGTACTTC
>TRBJ1-6|TRBV4-1|.|TRBD1
CASSLFRAGGLNAPLHF
TGCGCCAGCAGCCTCTTCCGGGCAGGGGGCTTAAATGCACCCCTCCACTTT
>TRBJ1-1|TRBV10-3|.|.
CAISAGRGSSEAFF
TGTGCCATCAGTGCCGGCAGGGGCAGTAGTGAAGCTTTCTTT
>TRBJ1-5|TRBV7-8|.|.
CASSLGVGQPQHF
TGTGCCAGCAGCTTAGGGGTCGGTCAGCCCCAGCATTTT
>TRBJ1-3|TRBV4-3|.|.
CASSHPRGSGNTIYF
TGCGCCAGCAGCCATCCACGGGGTAGTGGAAACACCATATATTTT
>TRBJ2-2|TRBV19|.|.
CASSIGREPTGELFF
TGTGCCAGTAGTATAGGTCGGGAACCTACCGGGGAGCTGTTTTTT
>TRBJ2-7|TRBV9|.|.
CASSVSGHPYEQYF
TGTGCCAGCAGCGTCTCGGGACACCCCTACGAGCAGTACTTC
>TRBJ2-3|TRBV11-2|.|TRBD1
CASSPGTDTDTQYF
TGTGCCAGCAGCCCCGGGACAGACACAGATACGCAGTATTTT